This T cell receptor beta chain was sequenced in a study of blood T cell repertoires in COVID-19. Produced via immunoSEQ multiplex PCR; TCRdb's table is partial and in-frame only. Altogether about 140,000 clones are present, 80% to 85% being singletons, with the ten largest covering 3.5% to 5%. This CDR3 contains 16 residues. The germline gives CDR1 MNHEY, CDR2 SMNVEV (reference sequence). With V trimmed by 6 bases and J by 2 bases, 10 bases remained unmatched. This clonotype was sampled from a woman aged 80 or older with acute or convalescent COVID-19. Source material: peripheral blood. The chain is built from TRBV27 and TRBJ2-7; 10 bases agree with TRBD2. CDR3 in amino acids: CASRPQTSGDPYEQYF. The CDR3 bases are TGTGCCAGCAGACCCCAAACTAGCGGGGACCCCTACGAGCAGTACTTC.